The clone carrying this TCR beta chain occurred once. Its specificity is not known. Each patient's relapse followed autologous stem cell transplantation, and brentuximab vedotin exposure varied. The source of the sample is a study of PD-1 blockade in classical Hodgkin lymphoma. The CDR3 is 14 residues long. The germline V gene encodes CDR1 SGDLS and CDR2 YYNGEE. V shed 3 bases and J shed 12 bases, with 21 bases lying between them. The method was immunoSEQ multiplex PCR; TCRdb's version includes in-frame clones alone and lacks a portion of them. Here the sample spans approximately 73,000 clones, around 93% being singletons. Overall study results and limits: It was reported that newly diagnosed patients had less baseline TCR diversity than healthy donors. Complete responders entered with baseline diversity on par with newly diagnosed patients, the results showed.

Sequencing was performed on peripheral blood mononuclear cells (PBMCs), taken at baseline. This TCR came from a human donor with classical Hodgkin lymphoma. The chain recombines TRBV9 with TRBJ1-1; a weak D match, TRBD1 (5 bases). The CDR3 bases are TGTGCCAGCAGCGGACCCGGGGCTCCCGATATTCCTTTCTTT. Its protein product is CASSGPGAPDIPFF. Supplemented by reference TRBV9 and TRBJ1-1, the full variable domain reads DSGVTQTPKHLITATGQRVTLRCSPRSGDLSVYWYQQSLDQGLQFLIQYYNGEERAKGNILERFSAQQFPDLHSELNLSSLELGDSALYFCASSGPGAPDIPFFGQGTRLTVV.